Listed below are T cell receptor beta chains from one sample, sequenced in a study of vaccination and CD4 T cells after COVID-19. The antigens of these receptors remain unknown. TCRdb re-called the PCR reads through MiXCR, storing one row per CDR3 protein. Among approximately 10,000 distinct CDR3 sequences listed, over 45% were seen once. Specimen: CD4+ T cells from blood, cultured in vitro. The receptors derive from a human donor in good health. Each CDR3 is given with its conserved first and last residue. A D gene is named only where the DNA matches it firmly. Not all rows give a size; the values are once, few, many and, for expanded clones, a class.

cdr3_length d_call j_call v_call clone_size cdr3_aa cdr3_nt
14 . TRBJ2-7 TRBV7-9 few CASSGNLRSYEQYF TGTGCCAGCAGCGGGAACTTACGTTCCTACGAGCAGTACTTC
19 . TRBJ1-6 TRBV23-1 . CASSQLAGFRATYNSPLHF TGCGCCAGCAGTCAACTCGCGGGGTTTCGAGCAACCTATAATTCACCCCTCCACTTT
16 TRBD1 TRBJ1-5 TRBV28 few CASVRRGRGGSQPQHF TGTGCCAGCGTCCGAAGAGGGCGAGGGGGCTCTCAGCCCCAGCATTTT
16 . TRBJ2-7 TRBV21-1 few CASSNLRGHNHYEQYF TGTGCCAGCAGCAATCTCAGGGGTCATAACCACTACGAGCAGTACTTC
16 TRBD2 TRBJ2-5 TRBV6-5 few CASSYSIAGGQETQYF TGTGCCAGCAGTTACTCGATAGCGGGGGGGCAAGAGACCCAGTACTTC
14 TRBD1 TRBJ1-6 TRBV10-2 once CASSPGTENSPLHF TGCGCCAGCAGCCCCGGGACAGAGAATTCACCCCTCCACTTT
14 TRBD1 TRBJ1-5 TRBV19 few CASGRDSYNQPQHF TGTGCCAGTGGACGGGACAGCTACAATCAGCCCCAGCATTTT
14 TRBD1 TRBJ1-1 TRBV5-5 . CASSFPGGGQGAFF TGTGCCAGCAGCTTTCCTGGGGGGGGACAGGGAGCTTTCTTT
18 . TRBJ1-6 TRBV27 few CASSLLIDRSSYNSPLHF TGTGCCAGCAGTTTACTAATCGACAGGAGCTCCTATAATTCACCCCTCCACTTT
14 . TRBJ1-4 TRBV7-9 . CASSLAAGAFGLFF TGTGCCAGCAGCTTAGCGGCAGGCGCTTTTGGACTGTTTTTT
17 TRBD1 TRBJ1-3 TRBV4-1 . CASSPTRDRVAGNTIYF TGCGCCAGCAGCCCTACCCGGGACAGGGTGGCAGGAAACACCATATATTTT
16 . TRBJ2-3 TRBV20-1 . CSAPPRDGPPRDTQYF TGCAGTGCTCCCCCACGGGATGGGCCTCCCCGGGATACGCAGTATTTT
19 . TRBJ2-6 TRBV6-1 . CASSRIQGLGFSGANVLTF TGTGCCAGCAGTAGAATTCAGGGGCTGGGGTTCTCTGGGGCCAACGTCCTGACTTTC
14 . TRBJ1-1 TRBV23-1 few CASHTRGGRTEAFF TGCGCCAGCCACACTCGAGGGGGACGGACTGAAGCTTTCTTT
13 TRBD1 TRBJ2-3 TRBV12-3/TRBV12-4 . CASSRDSTDTQYF TGTGCCAGCAGCCGGGACAGTACAGATACGCAGTATTTT
18 . TRBJ1-5 TRBV10-3 . CAISEPRGQSTGNQPQHF TGTGCCATCAGTGAGCCGAGAGGACAGTCCACGGGCAATCAGCCCCAGCATTTT
12 . TRBJ2-2 TRBV2 . CASRDFTGELFF TGTGCCAGCAGGGACTTCACCGGGGAGCTGTTTTTT
16 . TRBJ2-2 TRBV4-1 . CASSLGMEVSTGELFF TGCGCCAGCAGCCTAGGGATGGAGGTATCCACCGGGGAGCTGTTTTTT
15 TRBD1 TRBJ1-1 TRBV6-1 . CASRGQRHVNTEAFF TGTGCCAGCAGGGGACAGCGGCACGTCAACACTGAAGCTTTCTTT
14 . TRBJ2-7 TRBV5-4 few CASSLGPGLPEQYF TGTGCCAGCAGCTTGGGTCCAGGACTCCCCGAGCAGTACTTC
13 . TRBJ2-1 TRBV28 . CASWGANGYEQFF TGTGCCAGCTGGGGAGCGAATGGGTACGAGCAGTTCTTC
16 . TRBJ2-3 TRBV7-9 . CASSLEDITSTDTQYF TGTGCCAGCAGCTTAGAGGACATCACTAGCACAGATACGCAGTATTTT
15 . TRBJ2-7 TRBV7-2 . CASSAGGTVSYEQYF TGTGCCAGCAGCGCAGGGGGGACGGTCTCCTACGAGCAGTACTTC
14 TRBD2 TRBJ2-7 TRBV9 once CASSEGLGTYEQYF TGTGCCAGCAGCGAGGGACTAGGAACCTACGAGCAGTACTTC
15 . TRBJ2-2 TRBV6-2/TRBV6-3 . CASGPWTGLAGELFF TGTGCCAGCGGACCATGGACGGGGTTGGCCGGGGAGCTGTTTTTT
12 . TRBJ2-2 TRBV7-8 few CASSLPGGELFF TGTGCCAGCAGCTTACCGGGGGGGGAGCTGTTTTTT
15 TRBD2 TRBJ2-1 TRBV19 . CASSIRLAGEGEQFF TGTGCCAGTAGTATCCGACTAGCGGGAGAAGGTGAGCAGTTCTTC
15 TRBD1 TRBJ2-7 TRBV19 . CASSRDRGPTYEQYF TGTGCCAGTAGTAGAGACAGGGGGCCAACCTACGAGCAGTACTTC
12 . TRBJ1-4 TRBV10-1 few CASSMGNEKLFF TGCGCCAGCAGTATGGGGAATGAAAAACTGTTTTTT
16 TRBD2 TRBJ2-3 TRBV20-1 . CSASFGAGGYTDTQYF TGCAGTGCTAGTTTCGGAGCGGGAGGCTACACAGATACGCAGTATTTT
14 . TRBJ2-2 TRBV2 once CASKLGLTTGELFF TGTGCCAGCAAGCTGGGACTTACCACCGGGGAGCTGTTTTTT
12 . TRBJ1-2 TRBV28 once CASSADTYGYTF TGTGCCAGCAGTGCGGACACCTATGGCTACACCTTC
17 . TRBJ2-2 TRBV4-3 few CASSQDLPGANTGELFF TGCGCCAGCAGCCAAGATCTACCGGGAGCGAACACCGGGGAGCTGTTTTTT
14 TRBD1 TRBJ1-2 TRBV25-1 few CASSAPGTGYGYTF TGTGCCAGCAGTGCCCCCGGGACAGGGTATGGCTACACCTTC
15 TRBD2 TRBJ2-5 TRBV20-1 . CSARTSGLVSETQYF TGCAGTGCACGGACTAGCGGATTAGTATCAGAGACCCAGTACTTC
17 . TRBJ2-3 TRBV7-6 . CASSQRGEVMRLDTQYF TGTGCCAGCAGCCAGAGGGGGGAGGTTATGCGATTGGATACGCAGTATTTT
14 . TRBJ1-2 TRBV6-1 few CASGRAGRDYGYTF TGTGCCAGCGGCAGAGCGGGACGGGACTATGGCTACACCTTC
14 . TRBJ2-7 TRBV7-2 once CASSLAVSPPEQYF TGTGCCAGCAGCTTAGCGGTGTCCCCGCCCGAGCAGTACTTC
15 . TRBJ2-1 TRBV10-3 few CAISESGGASDEQFF TGTGCCATCAGTGAGTCCGGGGGTGCAAGCGATGAGCAGTTCTTC